This T cell receptor (beta chain) appears in the sequencing data of a study of T-cell memory formation after mild COVID-19. Turning to the study itself: In these data, TCR clusters were largely donor specific. Study-wide findings and caveats: Proof of SARS-CoV-2 specificity was absent for the second-wave clones that crested on day 37. The appearance of some responding clones in pre-infection memory suggested that cross-reactive memory joined. CD4+ contracting clones were found mainly in CM and EM, and CD8+ ones in EMRA.

Germline CDR1 SGDLS, CDR2 YYNGEE. CDR3 size: 15 residues. The ends lost 1 base at V and 1 base at J; junction bases unmatched: 1. This clonotype was found a few times. What it recognizes is unknown. TCRdb reprocessed the 5' RACE reads via MiXCR and lists one record per CDR3 protein. The data hold hundreds of thousands of distinct CDR3 sequences, with roughly 18% observed a single time. The V and J genes are TRBV9 and TRBJ2-5, with TRBD2 identical over 10 bases. This receptor was taken from an adult woman who had mild COVID-19 (a few samples of this study predate the infection). Cell type and time point are not known. The sequenced sample was PBMCs or a T cell subset sorted from them (not recorded which). The CDR3 DNA reads as TGTGCCAGCAGCGTAACTAGCGGGATCCAAGAGACCCAGTACTTC. It specifies CASSVTSGIQETQYF.